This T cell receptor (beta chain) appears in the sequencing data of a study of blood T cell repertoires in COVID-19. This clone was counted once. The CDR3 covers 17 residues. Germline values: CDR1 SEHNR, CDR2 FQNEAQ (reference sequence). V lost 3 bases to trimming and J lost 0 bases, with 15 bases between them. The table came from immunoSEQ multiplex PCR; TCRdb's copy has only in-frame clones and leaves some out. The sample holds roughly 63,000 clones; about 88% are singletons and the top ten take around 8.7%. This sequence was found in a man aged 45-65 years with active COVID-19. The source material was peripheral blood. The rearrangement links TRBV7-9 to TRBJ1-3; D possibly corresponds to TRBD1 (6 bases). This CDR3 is CASSFYPRGGSGNTIYF. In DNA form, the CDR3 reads TGTGCCAGCAGCTTCTACCCAAGAGGGGGCTCTGGAAACACCATATATTTT.